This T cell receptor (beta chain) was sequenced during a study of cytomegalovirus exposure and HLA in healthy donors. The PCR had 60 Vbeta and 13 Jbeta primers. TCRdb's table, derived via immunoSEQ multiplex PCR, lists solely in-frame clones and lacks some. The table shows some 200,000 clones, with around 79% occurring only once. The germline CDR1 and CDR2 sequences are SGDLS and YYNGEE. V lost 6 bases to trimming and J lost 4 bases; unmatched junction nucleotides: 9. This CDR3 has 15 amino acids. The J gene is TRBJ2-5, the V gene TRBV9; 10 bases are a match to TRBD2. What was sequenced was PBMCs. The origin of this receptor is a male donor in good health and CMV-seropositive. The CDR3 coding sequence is TGTGCCAGCAAGAAGAGCGGGGGGGCCCCAGAGACCCAGTACTTC. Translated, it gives CASKKSGGAPETQYF.